This T cell receptor beta chain was recovered during a study of T cell repertoires in cytomegalovirus infection. TCRdb fed the reads into MiXCR, producing one record per CDR3 protein. The sample yields about 310,000 distinct CDR3 sequences, 20% to 25% seen once. As concerns this clonotype: The antigen remains undetermined.

The sample here was cultured PBMCs, taken from culture after CMV antigen stimulation. This TCR was recovered from a human donor in good health (CMV status not recorded). Some clones in this sample may be carry-over from other donors' samples.

The CDR3 region is CAISGWTSGNIVEQFF. CDR3 nucleotides: TGTGCCATCAGTGGTTGGACTAGCGGGAATATTGTTGAGCAGTTCTTC. The chain carries TRBV10-3 and TRBJ2-1, with 12 positions matching TRBD2. This CDR3 is built from 16 residues. V dropped 4 bases and J dropped 9; count of bases not matched to a gene: 10. The germline CDR1 and CDR2 sequences are ENHRY and SYGVKD.